A selection of T cell receptor beta chains follows, all from one sample in a study of shared clonotypes between healthy human individuals. Method: immunoSEQ multiplex PCR; TCRdb's copy keeps in-frame clones and lacks some. The table lists more than 2 million clones, over 85% of them singletons. The specimen sequenced was naive CD4+ T cells sorted from blood. The receptors stem from a man between 18 and 35 years old in good health. The CDR3 runs from the conserved cysteine through the conserved F or W. A D gene is named only where the DNA matches it firmly. Not all rows give a size; the values are once, few, many and, for expanded clones, a class.

clone_size,d_call,j_call,v_call,cdr3_nt,cdr3_aa
-,TRBD2,TRBJ2-5,TRBV18,TGTGCCAGCTCGGGACTAGCGGGAGCTGAGACCCAGTACTTC,CASSGLAGAETQYF
-,-,TRBJ2-3,TRBV5-1,TGCGCCAGCAGGGCTAACACAGATACGCAGTATTTT,CASRANTDTQYF
few,-,TRBJ1-6,TRBV4-1,TGCGCCAGCAGCCAAGATCGGCCAGTCTCCTATAATTCACCCCTCCACTTT,CASSQDRPVSYNSPLHF
once,TRBD1,TRBJ2-5,TRBV10-3,TGTGCCATCAGGGGACAGCTAAGCTACCAAGAGACCCAGTACTTC,CAIRGQLSYQETQYF
few,-,TRBJ2-7,TRBV30,TGTGCCTGGAGTGAGAGTGCCTACGAGCAGTACTTC,CAWSESAYEQYF
-,TRBD1,TRBJ2-7,TRBV5-1,TGCGCCAGCAGCTTAGGGGACAGGGGCACGTACGAGCAGTACTTC,CASSLGDRGTYEQYF
-,-,TRBJ1-6,TRBV5-1,TGCGCCAGCAGCTTGGTGAGGGCTTCTTATAATTCACCCCTCCACTTT,CASSLVRASYNSPLHF
-,TRBD2,TRBJ2-3,TRBV19,TGTGCCAGTAGTAGACGACTAAGCGGGAGGTTGGGTGCCGCAGATACGCAGTATTTT,CASSRRLSGRLGAADTQYF
-,-,TRBJ1-5,TRBV6-4,TGTGCCAGCAGTAACGAAGCAAATCAGCCCCAGCATTTT,CASSNEANQPQHF
once,TRBD1,TRBJ1-2,TRBV6-4,TGTGCCAGCAGTGACCAGTTTGGGACAGGGGGCGACTACACCTTC,CASSDQFGTGGDYTF
-,-,TRBJ2-7,TRBV6-6,TGTGCCAGCATTTCTTTCGGGGATCCCTACGAGCAGTACTTC,CASISFGDPYEQYF
-,-,TRBJ1-1,TRBV6-5,TGTGCCAGCAGTTACTCGGCCGTGGTTAACACTGAAGCTTTCTTT,CASSYSAVVNTEAFF
-,-,TRBJ1-1,TRBV6-1,TGTGCCAGCAGTGAAGCTACAATCCGTGAAGCTTTCTTT,CASSEATIREAFF
-,-,TRBJ1-4,TRBV5-1,TGCGCCAGCAGCCCGGACTTAAATGAAAAACTGTTTTTT,CASSPDLNEKLFF